This T cell receptor beta chain comes out of a study of regulatory T cells in long-lasting Graves disease. Study in general: For under 3 months, newly diagnosed Graves' patients had been taking antithyroid drugs.

Stated time point: newly diagnosed GD, antithyroid drugs for less than 3 months. PBMC RNA served as the TCR library source. Diagnoses of Graves' disease were made by American Thyroid Association guidelines. The germline V gene has CDR1 SGDLS and CDR2 YYNGEE. This CDR3 has 16 residues. The junction had 12 bases not matched to a gene; V was cut back by 4 bases and J by 5 bases. Researchers made TCR beta libraries by using iRepertoire HTBI primers and running Arm-PCR on CDR3 regions. Original analysis: The samples yielded approximately 62 TRBV and 13 to 15 TRBJ segments. TCRdb reanalysed the multiplex PCR reads using MiXCR and keeps one entry per CDR3 protein. The V and J calls were not made by the authors but by TCRdb's processing. Of about 370,000 distinct CDR3 sequences in the sample, 15% were seen once. This clonotype was recorded at least ten times.

This chain joins TRBV9 and TRBJ1-1, with 9 bases matching TRBD1. The sequence was obtained from a female donor with Graves disease. The specimen was peripheral blood mononuclear cells (PBMCs), collected at new diagnosis, from a patient treated with antithyroid drugs. The CDR3 region is CASSTGGTGSRTEAFF. The CDR3 DNA is TGTGCCAGCAGCACGGGCGGGACAGGGAGTCGTACTGAAGCTTTCTTT.